This record covers a single T cell receptor (beta chain). The authors carried out high-throughput sequencing of TCR beta. They applied it to CD8+ and CD4+ T cells obtained from blood. With random hexamers, reverse transcription was performed on roughly 0.5 to 1 ug of RNA. In TCRdb, the immunoSEQ multiplex PCR reads were re-called with MiXCR into one record per CDR3 protein. Of about 83,000 distinct CDR3 sequences detected, approximately 96% appear once; the ten largest clones hold about 0.39%. The data originate from a study of CD8 T cells in Susac syndrome. Study in general: There were Susac syndrome patients who were therapy-naive at blood draw, others on corticosteroids, and others on intravenous immunoglobulin alone.

Sequencing input: CD8+ T cells from PBMCs. This TCR was recovered from a human donor with Susac syndrome.

CDR3 DNA sequence: TGCAGTGCCCCCCCCACCGAGGAATATGGCTACACCTTC. Its protein product is CSAPPTEEYGYTF. The chain combines TRBV20-1 with TRBJ1-2; D gene unclear. Trimming left V 6 bases short and J 5 bases short, with 16 bases between. Germline lookup yields CDR1 DFQATT and CDR2 SNEGSKA (reference sequence). This CDR3 spans 13 amino acids.